This TCR beta chain was captured in a study of blood T cells in healthy people across ages. Notes on the study in general: There were more naive CD4+ cells and higher diversity in long-lived donors than in aged donors. Among T cells, TCR beta diversity per million cells dropped roughly linearly as age rose. Diversity of TCR beta correlated strongly with naive T cell percentage.

V shed 5 bases and J shed 6 bases, with 12 bases lying between them. The CDR3 has 13 amino acids. Combining a sample-barcoded 5' primer with a J-beta primer mix, a second PCR ran for roughly 7 to 12 cycles. Via MiXCR, TCRdb re-called the 5' RACE reads, giving one row per CDR3 protein. The sample shows more than 900,000 distinct CDR3 sequences, 20% to 25% of them seen only once. With regard to this clonotype: Its specificity is unknown.

The data also belong to a second study, concerning T cells of mothers and their children.

Input material: blood. The chain recombines TRBV12-3 or TRBV12-4 with TRBJ2-3; D gene ambiguous. The sequence was obtained from a girl aged 2 to 9 in good health. The DNA of the CDR3 is TGTGCCAGCAGTAAGTCAAGCGTCGATACGCAGTATTTT. Amino acids: CASSKSSVDTQYF.